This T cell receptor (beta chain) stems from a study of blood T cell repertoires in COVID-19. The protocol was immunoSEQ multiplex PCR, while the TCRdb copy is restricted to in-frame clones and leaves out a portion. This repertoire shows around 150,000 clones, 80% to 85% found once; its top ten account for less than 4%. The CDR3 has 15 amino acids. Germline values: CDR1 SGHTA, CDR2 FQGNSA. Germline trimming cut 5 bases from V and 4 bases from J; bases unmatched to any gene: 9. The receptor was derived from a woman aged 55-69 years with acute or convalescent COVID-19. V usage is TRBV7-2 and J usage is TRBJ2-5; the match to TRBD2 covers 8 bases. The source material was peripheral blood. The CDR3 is CASSPLAGEPETQYF. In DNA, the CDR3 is TGTGCCAGCAGCCCCCTAGCGGGCGAGCCAGAGACCCAGTACTTC.